These 9 T cell receptor beta chains share one sample of origin, sequenced in a study of blood T cell repertoires in COVID-19. Clones were read by immunoSEQ multiplex PCR, and TCRdb kept only the in-frame ones, dropping some. The sample lists more than 50,000 clones; approximately 90% were seen once. The sequenced sample was peripheral blood. Receptors originate from a human donor in a cohort sampled during active COVID-19.

The rearrangement uses TRBV5-6 and TRBJ2-7; D not certain. V shed 5 bases and J shed 5 bases, with 8 bases lying between them. Per the germline V gene, CDR1 is SGHDT and CDR2 is YYEEEE. This CDR3 has 11 amino acids. The CDR3 DNA sequence: TGTGCCAGCAGTTACTTCAACGAGCAGTACTTC. It encodes CASSYFNEQYF.

This clone has just one count. The rearrangement uses TRBV19 and TRBJ2-3; 10 positions match TRBD1. In germline, CDR1 is LNHDA, CDR2 SQIVND (reference sequence). The CDR3 extends over 17 amino acids. After removal of 3 bases from V and 2 bases from J, the junction contained 8 bases not matched to a gene. The CDR3 region is CASSISLGQGYTDTQYF. DNA for the CDR3: TGTGCCAGTAGTATTAGTTTGGGACAGGGGTACACAGATACGCAGTATTTT.

This clone has only one observation. The chain has TRBV4-1 and TRBJ1-3; D is unclear. CDR1 MGHRA and CDR2 YSYEKL come from the germline V gene. The CDR3 spans 16 residues. V was cut by 2 bases and J by 2 bases, with 13 bases left in between. DNA for the CDR3: TGCGCCAGCAGCCAAATCGGCAGAGGAACTGGAAACACCATATATTTT. Amino acid sequence: CASSQIGRGTGNTIYF.

The chain has TRBV7-2 and TRBJ2-2; maybe TRBD1 (5 bases). CDR1 and CDR2 (germline): SGHTA, FQGNSA. V lost 3 bases, J lost 0 bases, and 8 bases lay in between. This CDR3 comprises 15 residues. Here the CDR3 reads CASSFLTANTGELFF. CDR3 coding DNA: TGTGCCAGCAGCTTTCTGACAGCGAACACCGGGGAGCTGTTTTTT.

J is TRBJ1-5 and V is TRBV10-3; 9 nucleotides align to TRBD1. J lost 6 bases, V lost 11 bases, and 11 bases had no gene match. The CDR3 sequence is 14 residues long. Germline CDR1 and CDR2: ENHRY and SYGVKD. The CDR3, as DNA: TGTGCCGTCAAAGGGACAGGGAGTGGTCAGCCCCAGCATTTT. This gives the protein CAVKGTGSGQPQHF.

This chain joins TRBV19 and TRBJ1-2; 9 bases map to TRBD1. V lost 10 bases and J lost 2; bases outside the gene matches: 5. CDR3 length equals 13 residues. The germline gives CDR1 LNHDA, CDR2 SQIVND (reference sequence). The CDR3 sequence is CAITGGANYGYTF. In DNA, the CDR3 is TGTGCCATTACAGGGGGCGCCAACTATGGCTACACCTTC.

The chain combines TRBV5-1 with TRBJ2-3, with 7 bases matching TRBD1. In germline, CDR1 is SGHRS, CDR2 YFSETQ. CDR3 length: 17 amino acids. V lost 3 bases, J lost 3 bases, and 13 bases stayed unmatched. The CDR3 nucleotides read TGCGCCAGCAGCTCCGACTCGGACAGGAGACTAACAGATACGCAGTATTTT. It translates to CASSSDSDRRLTDTQYF. Full variable domain (missing parts from reference TRBV5-1 and TRBJ2-3): KAGVTQTPRYLIKTRGQQVTLSCSPISGHRSVSWYQQTPGQGLQFLFEYFSETQRNKGNFPGRFSGRQFSNSRSEMNVSTLELGDSALYLCASSSDSDRRLTDTQYFGPGTRLTVL.

The chain recombines TRBV5-6 with TRBJ2-3, with D possibly TRBD2 on 6 matching bases. The V and J ends lost 5 bases and 2 bases respectively, with 15 bases between them. Germline assignment: CDR1 SGHDT and CDR2 YYEEEE. The CDR3 runs 15 residues. CDR3 DNA sequence: TGTGCCAGCAGTACCGGGACTCTACTCACAGATACGCAGTATTTT. This translates into CASSTGTLLTDTQYF.

The chain carries TRBV3-1 (or the pseudogene TRBV3-2) and TRBJ1-1; D is perhaps TRBD1 (5 bases). The CDR3 is 17 residues long. Germline loops: CDR1 LGHDT, CDR2 YNNKEL (reference sequence). Trimming pared 1 base from V and 0 bases from J, leaving 15 bases between. For the CDR3, the DNA is TGTGCCAGCAGCCAAGTCGGGGGGGGTCCGATGAACACTGAAGCTTTCTTT. Residues: CASSQVGGGPMNTEAFF.